What follows are 12 T cell receptor beta chains derived from one specimen sequenced in a study of cytotoxic CD8 clonotypes in ibrutinib-treated CLL. Clones were sequenced by immunoSEQ multiplex PCR, and TCRdb holds only the in-frame ones, with some missing. The table includes some 35,000 clones, 71% detected once. The sample consisted of PBMCs, taken at disease progression, from a patient treated with ibrutinib. These receptors all come from a human donor with chronic lymphocytic leukemia.

In its sample, this clone was seen once. This chain links TRBV5-1 with TRBJ1-6; 9 nucleotides line up with TRBD1. With V trimmed by 0 bases and J by 7 bases, 5 bases remained unmatched. There are 16 residues in the CDR3. Germline CDR1 and CDR2: SGHRS and YFSETQ. The CDR3 region has the DNA TGCGCCAGCAGCTTGGCTGGTGGACAGGGGAATTCACCCCTCCACTTT. Amino acids: CASSLAGGQGNSPLHF.

The chain employs TRBV19 and TRBJ2-6; tentatively, D is TRBD1 or TRBD2 (5 bases each). The CDR3 is 14 residues long. Germline V gives CDR1 LNHDA, CDR2 SQIVND (reference sequence). Deletions cut 7 bases from V and 1 base from J, with 8 bases between. CDR3 loop: CASIGGSGANVLTF. The CDR3 DNA reads as TGTGCCAGTATTGGGGGTTCTGGGGCCAACGTCCTGACTTTC.

This chain connects TRBV20-1 to TRBJ1-1; 8 nucleotides match TRBD1. The CDR3 covers 10 residues. The germline gives CDR1 DFQATT, CDR2 SNEGSKA (reference sequence). J was trimmed by 8 bases and V by 5 bases; bases with no gene match: 1. Here the CDR3 reads CSAGDREAFF. DNA of the CDR3: TGCAGTGCTGGGGACAGGGAAGCTTTCTTT.

The chain has TRBV29-1 and TRBJ2-1, with a possible D match to TRBD2 (7 bases). Germline loops: CDR1 SQVTM, CDR2 ANQGSEA. Trimming cost V 7 bases and J 2 bases, with 21 bases left between them. This CDR3 comprises 16 residues. The CDR3 spells CSAEGGLGGTYNEQFF. The CDR3, as DNA: TGCAGCGCCGAGGGTGGACTAGGGGGAACCTACAATGAGCAGTTCTTC.

The chain is built from TRBV12-5 and TRBJ1-1; maybe TRBD1 (6 bases). Germline CDR1 is LGHNT and CDR2 is FRNRAP. V was shortened by 3 bases and J by 0 bases, with 17 bases between the two germline ends. The CDR3 length is 17 residues. The CDR3 loop reads CASGFEHLGHMNTEAFF. The DNA of the CDR3 is TGTGCTAGTGGTTTTGAACATCTGGGACACATGAACACTGAAGCTTTCTTT.

The chain recombines TRBV5-1 with TRBJ2-2; D uncertain. V shed 0 bases and J shed 1 base, with 7 bases lying between them. Germline V gene sequence: CDR1 SGHRS, CDR2 YFSETQ. This CDR3 is built from 15 residues. The CDR3 loop reads CASSLVGVNTGELFF. The CDR3, as DNA: TGCGCCAGCAGCTTGGTGGGCGTGAACACCGGGGAGCTGTTTTTT. The whole variable domain, filled in from reference TRBV5-1 and TRBJ2-2, reads KAGVTQTPRYLIKTRGQQVTLSCSPISGHRSVSWYQQTPGQGLQFLFEYFSETQRNKGNFPGRFSGRQFSNSRSEMNVSTLELGDSALYLCASSLVGVNTGELFFGEGSRLTVL.

V gene TRBV27 combines with J gene TRBJ1-1, with D perhaps TRBD1 (5 bases). Germline CDR1 is MNHEY and CDR2 is SMNVEV (reference sequence). This CDR3 region has 12 residues. Trimming stripped 11 bases from V and 9 bases from J, with 19 bases between. CDR3 coding DNA: TGTGCCGAGGGGTCCCGAAGTAACAAAGCTTTCTTT. This translates into CAEGSRSNKAFF.

The table lists this clone with a few counts. The rearrangement joins TRBV20-1 to TRBJ2-3; D is unclear. V dropped 6 bases and J dropped 6 bases, with 10 bases sitting between them. The CDR3 length is 11 residues. CDR1 and CDR2 (germline): DFQATT, SNEGSKA (reference sequence). CDR3 bases: TGCAGTGCCCCGTTTCCGGATACGCAGTATTTT. Protein: CSAPFPDTQYF.

This clone was seen a handful of times. The V call is TRBV5-1, the J call TRBJ1-1, with D perhaps matching TRBD1 (6 bases). Trimming stripped 4 bases from V and 1 base from J, with 8 bases between. Germline CDR1 is SGHRS and CDR2 is YFSETQ. The CDR3 has 13 residues. CDR3 amino acids: CASSRTANTEAFF. As DNA, the CDR3 is TGCGCCAGCAGCCGGACAGCGAACACTGAAGCTTTCTTT.

V and J are TRBV4-2 and TRBJ2-1; TRBD2 matches at 10 bases. Per the germline V gene, CDR1 is LGHNA and CDR2 is YNFKEQ. The CDR3 length is 20 residues. After removal of 0 bases from V and 7 bases from J, the junction contained 18 bases not matched to a gene. The CDR3 loop reads CASSQDGASGGLGARNEQFF. The CDR3 nucleotides are TGTGCCAGCAGCCAAGACGGGGCTAGCGGGGGCCTAGGCGCTAGGAATGAGCAGTTCTTC.

This clone has just a few counts. The chain recombines TRBV11-3 with TRBJ2-5; D is possibly TRBD1 or TRBD2 (7 bases each). Germline CDR1 and CDR2: SGHNT and YENEEA. The CDR3 length is 15 residues. V gave up 0 bases and J gave up 5 bases, with 13 bases separating them. CDR3 DNA sequence: TGTGCCAGCAGCTTAGAGGCAGGGGGAGGGGAGACCCAGTACTTC. Translated: CASSLEAGGGETQYF.

This clone turned up a few times. J is TRBJ2-5 and V is TRBV14, with TRBD2 identical over 8 bases. This CDR3 has 16 amino acids. Unmatched junction bases numbered 6, after V lost 1 base and J lost 2 bases. In germline, CDR1 is SGHDN, CDR2 FVKESK. Here the CDR3 DNA reads TGTGCCAGCAGCCAAGCCCGGACTAGCAGACAAGAGACCCAGTACTTC. It encodes CASSQARTSRQETQYF.